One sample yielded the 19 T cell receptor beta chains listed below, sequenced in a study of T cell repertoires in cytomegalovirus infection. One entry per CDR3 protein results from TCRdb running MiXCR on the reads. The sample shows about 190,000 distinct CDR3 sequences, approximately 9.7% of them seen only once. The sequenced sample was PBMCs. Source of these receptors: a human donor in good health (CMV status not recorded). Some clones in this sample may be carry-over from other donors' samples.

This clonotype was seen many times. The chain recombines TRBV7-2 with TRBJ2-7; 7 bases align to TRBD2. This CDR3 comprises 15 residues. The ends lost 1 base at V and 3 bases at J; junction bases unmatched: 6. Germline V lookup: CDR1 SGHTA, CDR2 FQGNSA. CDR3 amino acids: CASSLVASGDYEQYF. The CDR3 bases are TGTGCCAGCAGCTTAGTGGCTAGCGGCGACTACGAGCAGTACTTC. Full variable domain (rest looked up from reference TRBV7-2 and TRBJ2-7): GAGVSQSPSNKVTEKGKDVELRCDPISGHTALYWYRQSLGQGLEFLIYFQGNSAPDKSGLPSDRFSAERTGGSVSTLTIQRTQQEDSAVYLCASSLVASGDYEQYFGPGTRLTVT.

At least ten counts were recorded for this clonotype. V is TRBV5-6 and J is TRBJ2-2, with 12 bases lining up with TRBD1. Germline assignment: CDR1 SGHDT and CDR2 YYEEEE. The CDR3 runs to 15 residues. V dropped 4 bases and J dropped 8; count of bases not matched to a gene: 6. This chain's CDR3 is CASSRDRGQAGELFF. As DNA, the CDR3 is TGTGCCAGCAGCAGGGACAGGGGGCAAGCTGGGGAGCTGTTTTTT.

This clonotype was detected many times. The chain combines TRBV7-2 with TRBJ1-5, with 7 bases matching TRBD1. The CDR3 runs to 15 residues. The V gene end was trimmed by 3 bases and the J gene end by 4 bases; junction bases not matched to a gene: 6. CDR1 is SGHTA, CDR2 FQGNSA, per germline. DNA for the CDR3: TGTGCCAGCAGCTTTTATGCAGGGGGAAATCAGCCCCAGCATTTT. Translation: CASSFYAGGNQPQHF.

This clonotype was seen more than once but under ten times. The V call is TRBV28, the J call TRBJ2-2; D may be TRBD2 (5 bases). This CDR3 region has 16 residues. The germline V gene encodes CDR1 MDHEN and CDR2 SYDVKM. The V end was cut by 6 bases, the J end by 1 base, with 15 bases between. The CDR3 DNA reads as TGTGCCAGCAGGGGTACGGGCGAGGGGAACACCGGGGAGCTGTTTTTT. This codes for CASRGTGEGNTGELFF.

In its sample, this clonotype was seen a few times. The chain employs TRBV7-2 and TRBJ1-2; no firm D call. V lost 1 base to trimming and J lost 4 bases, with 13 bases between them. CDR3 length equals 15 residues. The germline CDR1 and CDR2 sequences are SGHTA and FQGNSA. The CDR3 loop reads CASSLEGLEGYGYTF. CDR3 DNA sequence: TGTGCCAGCAGCTTAGAAGGGCTTGAGGGCTATGGCTACACCTTC.

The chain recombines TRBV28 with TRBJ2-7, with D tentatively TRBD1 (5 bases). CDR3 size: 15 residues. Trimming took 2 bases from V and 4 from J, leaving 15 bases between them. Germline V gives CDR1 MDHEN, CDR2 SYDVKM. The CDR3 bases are TGTGCCAGCAGTTTAGGGCAGGGTGAGCTATACGAGCAGTACTTC. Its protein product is CASSLGQGELYEQYF. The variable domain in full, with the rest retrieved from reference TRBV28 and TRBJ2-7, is DVKVTQSSRYLVKRTGEKVFLECVQDMDHENMFWYRQDPGLGLRLIYFSYDVKMKEKGDIPEGYSVSREKKERFSLILESASTNQTSMYLCASSLGQGELYEQYFGPGTRLTVT.

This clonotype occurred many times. The CDR3 loop is CASSYWDRGVDTQYF. CDR3 nucleotide sequence: TGTGCCAGCAGTTACTGGGACAGGGGGGTAGATACGCAGTATTTT. The chain is built from TRBV6-5 and TRBJ2-3; the match to TRBD1 covers 11 bases. The V and J ends lost 1 base and 5 bases, in that order; junction bases with no gene match: 2. The CDR3 covers 15 residues. From germline, CDR1 is MNHEY and CDR2 SVGAGI.

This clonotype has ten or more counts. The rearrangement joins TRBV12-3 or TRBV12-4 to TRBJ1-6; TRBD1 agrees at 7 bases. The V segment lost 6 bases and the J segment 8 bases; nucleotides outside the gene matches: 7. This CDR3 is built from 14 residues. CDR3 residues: CASRGDSSYSPLHF. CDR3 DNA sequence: TGTGCCAGCAGGGGGGACAGTTCTTATTCACCCCTCCACTTT.

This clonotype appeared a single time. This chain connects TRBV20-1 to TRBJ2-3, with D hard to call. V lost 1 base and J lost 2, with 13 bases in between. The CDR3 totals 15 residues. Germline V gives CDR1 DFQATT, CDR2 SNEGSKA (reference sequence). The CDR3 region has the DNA TGCAGTGCTAGAGTAGGGCTCTCCGCCACAGATACGCAGTATTTT. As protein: CSARVGLSATDTQYF.

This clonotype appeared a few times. The CDR3, as DNA: TGTGCCAGCAGCTTAGTCAGAGCGAACACCGGGGAGCTGTTTTTT. It codes for CASSLVRANTGELFF. J is TRBJ2-2 and V is TRBV7-9; D gene uncertain. This CDR3 has 15 amino acids. Trimming shortened V by 1 base and J by 0 bases, and 6 bases separated the two germline ends. The germline gives CDR1 SEHNR, CDR2 FQNEAQ (reference sequence). Variable domain in full (rest from reference TRBV7-9 and TRBJ2-2): DTGVSQNPRHKITKRGQNVTFRCDPISEHNRLYWYRQTLGQGPEFLTYFQNEAQLEKSRLLSDRFSAERPKGSFSTLEIQRTEQGDSAMYLCASSLVRANTGELFFGEGSRLTVL.

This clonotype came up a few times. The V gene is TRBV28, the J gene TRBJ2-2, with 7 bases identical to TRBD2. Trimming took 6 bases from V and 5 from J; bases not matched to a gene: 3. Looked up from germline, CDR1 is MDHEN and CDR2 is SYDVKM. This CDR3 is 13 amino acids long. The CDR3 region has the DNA TGTGCCAGCAGGCGGGAGCATACCGGGGAGCTGTTTTTT. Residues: CASRREHTGELFF.

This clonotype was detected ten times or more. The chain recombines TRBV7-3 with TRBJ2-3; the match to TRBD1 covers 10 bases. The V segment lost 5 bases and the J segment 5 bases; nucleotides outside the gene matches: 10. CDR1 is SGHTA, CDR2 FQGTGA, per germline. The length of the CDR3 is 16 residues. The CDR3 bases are TGTGCCAGCAGCCGCTCCGGGACAGGGGTGATAGATACGCAGTATTTT. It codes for CASSRSGTGVIDTQYF.

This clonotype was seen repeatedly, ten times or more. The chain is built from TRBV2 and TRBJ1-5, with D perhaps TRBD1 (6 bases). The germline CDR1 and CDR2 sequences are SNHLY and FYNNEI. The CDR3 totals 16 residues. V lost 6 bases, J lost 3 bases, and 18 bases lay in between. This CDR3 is CASSQGGGRDNQPQHF. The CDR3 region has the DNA TGTGCCAGCAGCCAAGGGGGGGGGCGAGACAATCAGCCCCAGCATTTT.

This CDR3 is CASSFAGSVSPLHF. CDR3 nucleotide sequence: TGTGCCAGCAGTTTCGCGGGGAGTGTCTCACCCCTCCACTTT. The chain employs TRBV28 and TRBJ1-6; D remains unclear. Per the germline V gene, CDR1 is MDHEN and CDR2 is SYDVKM. The CDR3 totals 14 residues. Deletions cut 3 bases from V and 10 bases from J, with 13 bases between.

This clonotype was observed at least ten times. The CDR3 region has the DNA TGTGCCAGCAGCAAACAGGGGAGCAATCAGCCCCAGCATTTT. This encodes CASSKQGSNQPQHF. The V call is TRBV7-2, the J call TRBJ1-5, with 7 bases identical to TRBD1. In germline, CDR1 is SGHTA, CDR2 FQGNSA. The CDR3 totals 14 residues. V gave up 5 bases and J gave up 1 base; unmatched junction bases: 2.

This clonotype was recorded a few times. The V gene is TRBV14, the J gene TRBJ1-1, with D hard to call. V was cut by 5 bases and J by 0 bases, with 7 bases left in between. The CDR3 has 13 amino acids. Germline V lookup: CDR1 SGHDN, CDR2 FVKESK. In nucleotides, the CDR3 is TGTGCCAGCAGCGTAAAGATGAACACTGAAGCTTTCTTT. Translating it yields CASSVKMNTEAFF.

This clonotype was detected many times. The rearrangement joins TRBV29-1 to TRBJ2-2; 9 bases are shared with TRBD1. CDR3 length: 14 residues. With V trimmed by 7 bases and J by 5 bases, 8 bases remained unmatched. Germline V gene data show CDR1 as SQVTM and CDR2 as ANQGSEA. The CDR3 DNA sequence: TGCAGCGGAAAAACAGGGGGCGGTACCGGGGAGCTGTTTTTT. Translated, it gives CSGKTGGGTGELFF.

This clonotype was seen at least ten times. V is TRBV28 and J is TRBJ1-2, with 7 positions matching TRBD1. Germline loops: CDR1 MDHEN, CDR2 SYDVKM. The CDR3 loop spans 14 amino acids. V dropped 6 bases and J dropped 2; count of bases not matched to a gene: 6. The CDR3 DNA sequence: TGTGCCAGCAGCCCGACGGGACAGAACTATGGCTACACCTTC. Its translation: CASSPTGQNYGYTF.

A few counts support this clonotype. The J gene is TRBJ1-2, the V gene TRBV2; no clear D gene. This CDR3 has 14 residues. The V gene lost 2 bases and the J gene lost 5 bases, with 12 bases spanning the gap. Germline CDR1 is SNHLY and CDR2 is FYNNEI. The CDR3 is CASSESSGRYGYTF. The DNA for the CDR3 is TGTGCCAGCAGTGAATCGTCAGGAAGATATGGCTACACCTTC.